The 10 T cell receptor beta chains presented below share a single source sample, sequenced in a study of CD8+CD57+ T cells in acquired aplastic anemia. Researchers used genomic DNA as the template to profile TCR beta VDJ and CDR3. TCRdb re-called the reads through MiXCR, storing one row per CDR3 protein. The table lists 160,000 or so distinct CDR3 sequences, 71% of them singletons. Only patients with CD8+CD57+ cell expansion on flow cytometry were chosen for sequencing. The sequenced sample consisted of sorted CD4+, CD8+, or CD8+CD57+ T cells (not recorded which) from PBMCs. Every receptor here comes from a human donor with aplastic anemia.

Worth noting for this clonotype: Since the CDR3 does not end with the conserved phenylalanine or tryptophan, this likely comes from a read error. The chain uses TRBV29-1 and TRBJ2-5; D is perhaps TRBD1 or TRBD2 (5 bases each). Trimming stripped 5 bases from V and 11 bases from J, with 33 bases between. Germline values: CDR1 SQVTM, CDR2 ANQGSEA. The CDR3 totals 17 residues. The CDR3 protein is CSVIGNRPPPGTGEQYV. CDR3 DNA sequence: TGCAGCGTTATTGGCAATAGGCCCCCACCTGGGACCGGGGAGCAGTACGTC.

The table lists this clonotype with a count of one. The V gene is TRBV6-4, the J gene TRBJ2-3; 10 bases map to TRBD2. Unmatched junction bases numbered 3, after V lost 6 bases and J lost 6 bases. The germline gives CDR1 MRHNA, CDR2 SNTAGT. CDR3 length: 13 amino acids. CDR3 loop: CASSPGLADTQYF. The CDR3 region has the DNA TGTGCCAGCAGCCCGGGACTAGCGGATACGCAGTATTTT.

The chain carries TRBV7-9 and TRBJ2-7; TRBD1 matches at 11 bases. Germline CDR1 and CDR2: SEHNR and FQNEAQ (reference sequence). V gave up 5 bases and J gave up 5 bases; unmatched junction bases: 5. This CDR3 is 14 amino acids long. CDR3 in amino acids: CASSGWDRGNEQYF. In DNA form, the CDR3 reads TGTGCCAGCAGCGGATGGGACAGGGGGAACGAGCAGTACTTC.

The chain carries TRBV12-3 or TRBV12-4 and TRBJ1-5, with 9 bases that match TRBD1. CDR3 length: 14 amino acids. The junction had 9 bases not matched to a gene; V was cut back by 10 bases and J by 5 bases. As DNA, the CDR3 is TGTGCCACCTCAACGGACAGGGGATATCAGCCCCAGCATTTT. It specifies CATSTDRGYQPQHF.

The chain combines TRBV28 with TRBJ1-2; D uncertain. Germline values: CDR1 MDHEN, CDR2 SYDVKM. With 5 bases removed from V and 7 bases from J, the gap between germline ends came to 26 bases. The CDR3 length is 17 residues. The CDR3 sequence is CASSLSPLIPLGGGYTF. The CDR3 DNA reads TGTGCCAGCAGTCTAAGCCCGCTAATACCTTTGGGTGGTGGCTACACCTTC.

V and J are TRBV7-9 and TRBJ2-7; D remains ambiguous. CDR3 length equals 16 residues. Trimming took off 1 base at V and 7 bases at J, with 20 bases between the two ends. The germline CDR1 and CDR2 sequences are SEHNR and FQNEAQ (reference sequence). The CDR3 here is CASSLDRQAWPGEQYF. The CDR3 DNA follows: TGTGCCAGCAGCTTAGATCGCCAGGCCTGGCCCGGGGAGCAGTACTTC.

The chain combines TRBV29-1 with TRBJ1-2; TRBD1 aligns across 7 bases. The CDR3 contains 14 residues. Germline CDR1 SQVTM, CDR2 ANQGSEA. The junction had 8 bases not matched to a gene; V was cut back by 6 bases and J by 1 base. The CDR3 nucleotides are TGCAGCGTCCCTCCGGGACAGAGTAACTATGGCTACACCTTC. It is translated as CSVPPGQSNYGYTF.

The chain employs TRBV7-9 and TRBJ2-7; D gene ambiguous. V was clipped by 5 bases and J by 0 bases, with 8 bases between them. The CDR3 runs 13 residues. Germline loops: CDR1 SEHNR, CDR2 FQNEAQ (reference sequence). Written as DNA, the CDR3 is TGTGCCAGCAGCCAGTTAGGCTCCTACGAGCAGTACTTC. Its translation is CASSQLGSYEQYF.

This clonotype has more than one count but fewer than ten. In DNA, the CDR3 is TGCAGTGCTAATATGCCCTCGAGGGGCGAGCGGGAGCAGTACTTC. Translating gives CSANMPSRGEREQYF. This chain links TRBV20-1 with TRBJ2-7; D tentatively fits TRBD1 or TRBD2 (5 bases each). Germline loops: CDR1 DFQATT, CDR2 SNEGSKA (reference sequence). This CDR3 has 15 amino acids. The germline V and J ends were trimmed by 4 bases and 7 bases, with 23 bases remaining between them.

This clonotype was detected a few times. This chain uses TRBV7-8 with TRBJ2-7, with a possible D match to TRBD1 (5 bases). The CDR3 consists of 14 residues. The V end was cut by 1 base, the J end by 7 bases, with 14 bases between. Germline V lookup: CDR1 SGHVS, CDR2 FQNEAQ. CDR3 nucleotides: TGTGCCAGCAGCTTAGGCATCCTCGGACAAGAGCAGTACTTC. Its protein product is CASSLGILGQEQYF.